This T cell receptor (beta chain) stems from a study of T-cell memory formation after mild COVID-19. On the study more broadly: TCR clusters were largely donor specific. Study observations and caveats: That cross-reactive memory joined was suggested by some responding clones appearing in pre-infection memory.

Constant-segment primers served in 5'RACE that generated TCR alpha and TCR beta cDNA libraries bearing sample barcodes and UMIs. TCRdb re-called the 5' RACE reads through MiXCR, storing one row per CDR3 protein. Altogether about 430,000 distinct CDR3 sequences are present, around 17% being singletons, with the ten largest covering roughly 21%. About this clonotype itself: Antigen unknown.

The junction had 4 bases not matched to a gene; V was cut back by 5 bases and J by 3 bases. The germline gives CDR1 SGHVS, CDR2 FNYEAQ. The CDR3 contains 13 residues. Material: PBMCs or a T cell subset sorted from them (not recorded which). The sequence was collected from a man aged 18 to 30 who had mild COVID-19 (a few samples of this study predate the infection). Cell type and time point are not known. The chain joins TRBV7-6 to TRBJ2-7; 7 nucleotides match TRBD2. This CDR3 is CASSLGLVYEQYF. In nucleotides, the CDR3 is TGTGCCAGCAGCCTCGGACTAGTCTACGAGCAGTACTTC.